This is a list of T cell receptor beta chains from one sample in a study of blood T cell repertoires in COVID-19. The protocol was immunoSEQ multiplex PCR, while the TCRdb copy is restricted to in-frame clones and leaves out a portion. The data show approximately 17,000 clones, 70% to 90% seen once. The sample comprised peripheral blood. The receptors were sampled from a human donor in a cohort sampled during active COVID-19. Both conserved end residues are part of each CDR3. D genes are given only for firm matches. Only part of the rows carry a size: once, few, many, or a class if the clone is expanded.

V	size	D	J	DNA	CDR3
TRBV27	.	TRBD1	TRBJ2-1	TGTGCCAGCAGTTTAGGGACAGGGGGTTACAATGAGCAGTTCTTC	CASSLGTGGYNEQFF
TRBV18	few	TRBD1	TRBJ1-1	TGTGCCAGCTCCGGAGGGGGCCAGAACACTGAAGCTTTCTTT	CASSGGGQNTEAFF
TRBV5-6	.	TRBD1	TRBJ2-7	TGTGCCAGCAGCTCGACAGGGGAATCCTACGAGCAGTACTTC	CASSSTGESYEQYF
TRBV6-5	.	.	TRBJ2-7	TGTGCCAGCAGTTACTCTGGGGGGGGCCCGTACGAGCAGTACTTC	CASSYSGGGPYEQYF
TRBV27	.	.	TRBJ2-1	TGTGCCTCGGCAGGGGGGTACAATGAGCAGTTCTTC	CASAGGYNEQFF
TRBV19	few	TRBD1	TRBJ1-5	TGTGCCAGTAGTCTCAGACAGGGGGTCTCTCAGCCCCAGCATTTT	CASSLRQGVSQPQHF
TRBV19	.	.	TRBJ1-5	TGTGCCAGTAGTATGTCAGAAAGACAGCCCCAGCATTTT	CASSMSERQPQHF
TRBV7-9	.	TRBD1	TRBJ2-1	TGTGCCAGCAGCCCAAGGGACAGAACCTACAATGAGCAGTTCTTC	CASSPRDRTYNEQFF
TRBV6-5	.	.	TRBJ2-5	TGTGCCAGCAATTCCGGGACATTGAAAGAGACCCAGTACTTC	CASNSGTLKETQYF
TRBV27	.	TRBD2	TRBJ2-5	TGTGCCAGCAGTTTGCGTCTGGGTAGCGGGACCGGGACCCAGTACTTC	CASSLRLGSGTGTQYF
TRBV7-9	.	TRBD2	TRBJ2-7	TGTGCCAGCAGCCCCGGGACTACGCCCGAGCAGTACTTC	CASSPGTTPEQYF
TRBV5-4	.	TRBD2	TRBJ2-5	TGTGCCAGCAGCTGGGAGCGGGGGTGGGAGACCCAGTACTTC	CASSWERGWETQYF
TRBV27	.	.	TRBJ1-1	TGTGCCAGCAGTTACGCGGGGAACACTGAAGCTTTCTTT	CASSYAGNTEAFF
TRBV6-1	.	.	TRBJ1-2	TGTGCCAGCAGTGAAGGAACAAAGGCTGCCGCGGACTATGGCTACACCTTC	CASSEGTKAAADYGYTF
TRBV30	once	.	TRBJ2-7	TGTGCCTGGGGGGGCCTAGCGTCCGAGCAGTACTTC	CAWGGLASEQYF
TRBV5-5	.	TRBD1	TRBJ2-7	TGTGCCAGCAGCAAAACCGGGACAGGGCAAAAGCAGTACTTC	CASSKTGTGQKQYF
TRBV6-5	once	.	TRBJ2-2	TGTGCCAGCAGTCAAATCCAGGGAAACACCGGGGAGCTGTTTTTT	CASSQIQGNTGELFF
TRBV30	few	TRBD1	TRBJ1-2	TGTGCCTGGGAGGGACAGGGGGCCGCAGCGGGGGGCTACACCTTC	CAWEGQGAAAGGYTF
TRBV28	.	.	TRBJ2-7	TGTGCCAGCGATAAAGGGGGGGGCTACGAGCAGTACTTC	CASDKGGGYEQYF
TRBV5-6	.	TRBD2	TRBJ2-3	TGTGCCAGCAGCTTCCTGGGGAAAGCGGGGGGCACAGATACGCAGTATTTT	CASSFLGKAGGTDTQYF
TRBV7-2	.	.	TRBJ1-5	TGTGCCAGCAGCTCACAGGGTAATCAGCCCCAGCATTTT	CASSSQGNQPQHF
TRBV18	few	.	TRBJ2-7	TGTGCCAGCTCACCAGGGTACAGCTCCTACGAGCAGTACTTC	CASSPGYSSYEQYF
TRBV4-3	.	.	TRBJ2-3	TGCGCCAGCAGCCAAGAAGGAACCCTAGTAGCAGATACGCAGTATTTT	CASSQEGTLVADTQYF
TRBV6-5	.	TRBD1	TRBJ2-3	TGTGCCAGCATAGACACAGGGGCCGCGGGAGATACGCAGTATTTT	CASIDTGAAGDTQYF
TRBV5-6	.	.	TRBJ2-7	TGTGCCAGCAGCCGTCGAGGTCGGATAATTGGGGAGCAGTACTTC	CASSRRGRIIGEQYF
TRBV2	few	.	TRBJ1-5	TGTGCCAGCAGAGAGGAAGTTAATAGCAATCAGCCCCAGCATTTT	CASREEVNSNQPQHF
TRBV4-2	.	TRBD2	TRBJ2-7	TGTGCCAGCAGCCAATCGGGACTAGCGGGCTACGAGCAGTACTTC	CASSQSGLAGYEQYF
TRBV27	.	TRBD1	TRBJ2-2	TGTGCCAGCGGGGTTGGGGACAGATACACCGGGGAGCTGTTTTTT	CASGVGDRYTGELFF
TRBV5-1	.	TRBD1	TRBJ2-7	TGCGCCAGCAGCCCACCGGGACAGGGCGCCTACGAGCAGTACTTC	CASSPPGQGAYEQYF
TRBV30	.	.	TRBJ2-7	TGTGCCTGGGAGTTGGGGAGTGGCGAGCAGTACTTC	CAWELGSGEQYF
TRBV3-1/TRBV3-2	.	.	TRBJ1-5	TGTGCCAGCAGCCCATATTACAGGGATAATCAGCCCCAGCATTTT	CASSPYYRDNQPQHF
TRBV30	.	TRBD1	TRBJ1-2	TGTGCCTGGAGTGTACACCGGGACAGGGGCAACTATGGCTACACCTTC	CAWSVHRDRGNYGYTF
TRBV12-5	.	.	TRBJ2-3	TGTGCTAGTGGTTTTGGGGACTCCGTCACAGATACGCAGTATTTT	CASGFGDSVTDTQYF
TRBV3-1/TRBV3-2	.	TRBD1	TRBJ1-2	TGTGCCAGCAGCCCACGACAGGGGCGCTACACCTTC	CASSPRQGRYTF
TRBV10-2	.	TRBD1	TRBJ1-1	TGCGCCAGCACCGCGGACAGGGGGCCCCCGAACACTGAAGCTTTCTTT	CASTADRGPPNTEAFF
TRBV6-6	.	TRBD2	TRBJ2-7	TGTGCCAGCAGCCCCAGCGGGGGCGCGAGCGAGCAGTACTTC	CASSPSGGASEQYF
TRBV3-1/TRBV3-2	once	TRBD1	TRBJ2-7	TGTGCCAGCAGCCAAGACGGCAGACAGGGAAACTACGAGCAGTACTTC	CASSQDGRQGNYEQYF
TRBV9	.	.	TRBJ1-3	TGTGCCAGCAGCCCCCCAGGGCCCTCTGGAAACACCATATATTTT	CASSPPGPSGNTIYF
TRBV24-1	.	TRBD2	TRBJ2-1	TGTGCCACCAGTGAGGCTAGCGGGGGCTCGAGGAATGAGCAGTTCTTC	CATSEASGGSRNEQFF
TRBV6-4	.	.	TRBJ2-2	TGTGCCAGCAGTGACACGGACACCGGGGAGCTGTTTTTT	CASSDTDTGELFF
TRBV7-9	.	TRBD1	TRBJ2-2	TGTGCCAGCAGCCCGAAGGCAGGGGGGAACACCGGGGAGCTGTTTTTT	CASSPKAGGNTGELFF
TRBV14	.	TRBD1	TRBJ1-6	TGTGCCAGCAGCCAGGACAGGGGTGGCAATTCACCCCTCCACTTT	CASSQDRGGNSPLHF
TRBV30	.	TRBD1	TRBJ2-2	TGTGCCTGGTCCTTGGGGGGACAGGGCAACACCGGGGAGCTGTTTTTT	CAWSLGGQGNTGELFF
TRBV6-6	.	.	TRBJ2-5	TGTGCCATGCTACGGTCACGGGAGACCCAGTACTTC	CAMLRSRETQYF
TRBV19	.	TRBD1	TRBJ1-6	TGTGCCAGTAGGGAGGGGGCTGGCTATAATTCACCCCTCCACTTT	CASREGAGYNSPLHF
TRBV6-5	.	TRBD1	TRBJ1-1	TGTGCCAGCAGTAACCCAGGGGGCAAAGACACTGAAGCTTTCTTT	CASSNPGGKDTEAFF